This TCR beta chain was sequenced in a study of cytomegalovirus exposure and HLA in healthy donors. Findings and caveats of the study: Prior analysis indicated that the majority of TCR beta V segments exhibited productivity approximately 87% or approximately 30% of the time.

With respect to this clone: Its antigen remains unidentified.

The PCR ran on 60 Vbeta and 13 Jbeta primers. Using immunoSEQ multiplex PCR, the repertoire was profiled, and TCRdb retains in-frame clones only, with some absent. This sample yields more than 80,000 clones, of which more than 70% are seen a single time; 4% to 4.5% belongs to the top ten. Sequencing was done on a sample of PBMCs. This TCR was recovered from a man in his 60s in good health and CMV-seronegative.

CDR3 sequence (DNA): TGTGCCAGCAGCACCGCGGGGGCGGTGGCGACCGGGGAGCTGTTTTTT. It translates to CASSTAGAVATGELFF. The J gene is TRBJ2-2, the V gene TRBV7-8, with TRBD2 as a possible D gene (7 bases). The CDR3 runs 16 residues. Trimming shortened V by 5 bases and J by 5 bases, and 18 bases separated the two germline ends. Germline V gene lookup returns CDR1 SGHVS and CDR2 FQNEAQ. The complete variable domain, with remaining parts taken from reference TRBV7-8 and TRBJ2-2, reads GAGVSQSPRYKVAKRGQDVALRCDPISGHVSLFWYQQALGQGPEFLTYFQNEAQLDKSGLPSDRFFAERPEGSVSTLKIQRTQQEDSAVYLCASSTAGAVATGELFFGEGSRLTVL.